This T cell receptor (beta chain) originates from a study of cytomegalovirus exposure and HLA in healthy donors. Germline values: CDR1 MNHEY, CDR2 SVGAGI. This CDR3 is built from 15 residues. V was clipped by 2 bases and J by 6 bases; unmatched bases: 6. Likely unrecorded immune exposures existed in these nominally healthy donors. Both 60 Vbeta primers and 13 Jbeta primers went into the PCR. The repertoire was sequenced with immunoSEQ multiplex PCR; TCRdb's copy has only in-frame clones and lacks some. The profile shows fewer than 250,000 clones, 80% of them singletons. The study, taken as a whole, reports: It was likely that a cluster of highly shared sequence variants was a sequencing artifact. Prior analysis indicated that the majority of TCR beta V segments exhibited productivity approximately 87% or approximately 30% of the time.

About this clone: The antigen is unknown.

The TCR sequence derives from a woman in her forties in good health and CMV-seronegative. The V call is TRBV6-5, the J call TRBJ2-3, with 9 bases identical to TRBD2. Material for sequencing was PBMCs. CDR3 residues: CASSYSGRPEDTQYF. DNA for the CDR3: TGTGCCAGCAGTTACAGCGGGAGGCCCGAGGATACGCAGTATTTT.